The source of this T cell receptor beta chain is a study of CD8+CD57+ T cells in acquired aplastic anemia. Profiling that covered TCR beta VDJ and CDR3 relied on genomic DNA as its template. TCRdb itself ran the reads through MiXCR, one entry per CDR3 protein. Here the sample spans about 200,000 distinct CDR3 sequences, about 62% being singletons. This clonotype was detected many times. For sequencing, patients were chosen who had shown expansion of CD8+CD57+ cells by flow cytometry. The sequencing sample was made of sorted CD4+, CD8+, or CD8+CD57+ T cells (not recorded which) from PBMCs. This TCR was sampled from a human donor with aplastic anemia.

The CDR3 sequence is CASSPDRQGWHEQYF. As DNA, the CDR3 is TGTGCCAGCAGCCCCGATAGACAGGGGTGGCACGAGCAGTACTTC. The chain couples TRBV27 to TRBJ2-7; 8 positions match TRBD1. V shed 6 bases, J shed 5 bases, and the junction held 12 bases outside the gene matches. This CDR3 has 15 residues. The germline gives CDR1 MNHEY, CDR2 SMNVEV (reference sequence).